This is a list of T cell receptor beta chains from one sample in a study of regulatory T cells in long-lasting Graves disease. TCRdb itself ran the multiplex PCR reads through MiXCR, one entry per CDR3 protein. The sample records a few hundred thousand distinct CDR3 sequences, approximately 16% being singletons. These data are also associated with another study on T cells in Graves' hyperthyroidism and ophthalmopathy.

The sample in question was peripheral blood mononuclear cells (PBMCs), obtained at new diagnosis, from a patient treated with antithyroid drugs. These receptors all stem from a middle-aged woman with Graves disease. Both conserved end residues are part of each CDR3. The order of the fields is V gene, J gene, clone size, D gene, CDR3 DNA, CDR3 protein. The D gene is left open where the match is weak. Only part of the rows carry a size: once, few, many, or a class if the clone is expanded.

V: TRBV2
J: TRBJ2-7
size: many
D: TRBD1
DNA: TGTGCCAGCAGTGTAGGGGGCGGAATTACTGGCTACGAGCAGTACTTC
CDR3: CASSVGGGITGYEQYF

V: TRBV9
J: TRBJ2-2
size: .
D: .
DNA: TGTGCCAGCAGCGACAGGGTACGGACCGGGGAGCTGTTTTTT
CDR3: CASSDRVRTGELFF

V: TRBV2
J: TRBJ1-1
size: .
D: .
DNA: TGTGCCAGCAGTTTAGCGCAGCCCTACTTT
CDR3: CASSLAQPYF

V: TRBV12-5
J: TRBJ2-5
size: many
D: .
DNA: TGTGCTAGTGGTTTGGTTGGGCCCTGGGAGACCCAGTACTTC
CDR3: CASGLVGPWETQYF

V: TRBV20-1
J: TRBJ2-3
size: few
D: .
DNA: TGCAGTGCTAGAGATGTCCAGGTGGGAGATACGCAGTATTTT
CDR3: CSARDVQVGDTQYF

V: TRBV7-9
J: TRBJ2-7
size: many
D: .
DNA: TGTGCCAGCAGTGCGACAGGAGGGATCCCTTACGAGCAGTACTTC
CDR3: CASSATGGIPYEQYF

V: TRBV28
J: TRBJ2-3
size: many
D: .
DNA: TGTGCCAGCAGAAAGGGCCGAGGGGATACGCAGTATTTT
CDR3: CASRKGRGDTQYF

V: TRBV12-3/TRBV12-4
J: TRBJ2-1
size: many
D: TRBD2
DNA: TGTGCCAGCAGTTTACGGCTAGCGGGAGGTAATGAGCAGTTCTTC
CDR3: CASSLRLAGGNEQFF

V: TRBV27
J: TRBJ2-7
size: many
D: TRBD1
DNA: TGTGCCAGCAGTCCCGGGACAGGGGGCTTCGAGCAGTACTTC
CDR3: CASSPGTGGFEQYF

V: TRBV27
J: TRBJ2-5
size: many
D: TRBD1
DNA: TGTGCCAGCAGTCTTTCAGGGGGCTCGAGGGAGACCCAGTACTTC
CDR3: CASSLSGGSRETQYF

V: TRBV6-1
J: TRBJ1-2
size: many
D: .
DNA: TGTGCCAGCAATGCCAGTCCGGATGACTACACCTTC
CDR3: CASNASPDDYTF

V: TRBV27
J: TRBJ1-4
size: many
D: TRBD1
DNA: TGTGCCAGCAGTTTTACAGGGGACAACGCTTTTGAAAAACTGTTTTTT
CDR3: CASSFTGDNAFEKLFF

V: TRBV2
J: TRBJ2-7
size: once
D: .
DNA: TGTTCTAGCAGTGACTGGGGAACCTACGAGCAGTACTTC
CDR3: CSSSDWGTYEQYF

V: TRBV15
J: TRBJ2-5
size: many
D: .
DNA: TGTGCCACCAGCGGTGGGGGAGACCAAGAGACCCAGTACTTC
CDR3: CATSGGGDQETQYF

V: TRBV7-8
J: TRBJ2-1
size: many
D: .
DNA: TGTGCCAGCAGCTTACCTAGCGCATACAATGAGCAGTTCTTC
CDR3: CASSLPSAYNEQFF

V: TRBV28
J: TRBJ2-7
size: many
D: .
DNA: TGTGCCAGCAGTTATCAGGGGGGAGTGAACGAGCAGTACTTC
CDR3: CASSYQGGVNEQYF

V: TRBV11-2
J: TRBJ2-5
size: many
D: .
DNA: TGTGCCAGCAGCTTAGCGGTAGTACAAGAGACCCAGTACTTC
CDR3: CASSLAVVQETQYF

V: TRBV11-1
J: TRBJ2-1
size: .
D: .
DNA: TGTGCCAGCAGCTTCGACATAAGCTCCTACAATGAGCAGTTCTTC
CDR3: CASSFDISSYNEQFF

V: TRBV7-2
J: TRBJ2-1
size: many
D: TRBD2
DNA: TGTGCCAGCAGCCCCCGGGTTAGCGGGAGTTGGAATGAGCAGTTCTTC
CDR3: CASSPRVSGSWNEQFF

V: TRBV2
J: TRBJ2-7
size: .
D: TRBD2
DNA: TGTGCCAGCAGTGAAGGGACTAGCGGCGCAGTCGAGCAGTACTTC
CDR3: CASSEGTSGAVEQYF

V: TRBV7-9
J: TRBJ2-7
size: many
D: .
DNA: TGTGCCAGCAGCTACCCAGGGTGGCACGAGCAGTACTTC
CDR3: CASSYPGWHEQYF

V: TRBV30
J: TRBJ1-5
size: few
D: .
DNA: TGTGCCTGGAGTGTAGGTGGGCAGTTCAAGCAGCCCCAGCATTTT
CDR3: CAWSVGGQFKQPQHF

V: TRBV28
J: TRBJ2-7
size: many
D: TRBD1
DNA: TGTGCCAGCAGTTTATTTCCGGGACAGGGCTCCTACGAGCAGTACTTC
CDR3: CASSLFPGQGSYEQYF

V: TRBV7-8
J: TRBJ1-5
size: few
D: TRBD1
DNA: TGTGCCAGCAGCATTCGCCCGGGACAGGGACTCGGTCAGCCCCAGCATTTT
CDR3: CASSIRPGQGLGQPQHF

V: TRBV4-1
J: TRBJ2-1
size: .
D: TRBD2
DNA: TGCGCCAGCAGCCAAGTTAGCGGGAGGACTAACAATGAGCAGTTCTTC
CDR3: CASSQVSGRTNNEQFF

V: TRBV2
J: TRBJ1-2
size: many
D: .
DNA: TGTGCCAGCAAGAAATCTGAGGGGGACGATGGCTACACCTTC
CDR3: CASKKSEGDDGYTF